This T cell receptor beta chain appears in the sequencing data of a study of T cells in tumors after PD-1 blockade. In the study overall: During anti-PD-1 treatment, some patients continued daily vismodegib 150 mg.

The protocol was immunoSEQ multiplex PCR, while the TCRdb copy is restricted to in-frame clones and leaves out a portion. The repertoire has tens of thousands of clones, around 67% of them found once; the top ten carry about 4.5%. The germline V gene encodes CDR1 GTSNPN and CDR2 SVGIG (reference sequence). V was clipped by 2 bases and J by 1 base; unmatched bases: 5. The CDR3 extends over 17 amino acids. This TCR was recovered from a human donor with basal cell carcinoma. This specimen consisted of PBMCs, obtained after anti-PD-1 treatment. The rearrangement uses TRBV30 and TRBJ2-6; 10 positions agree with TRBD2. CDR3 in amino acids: CAWSRSGGASGANVLTF. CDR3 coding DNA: TGTGCCTGGAGTCGGAGCGGGGGGGCGTCTGGGGCCAACGTCCTGACTTTC. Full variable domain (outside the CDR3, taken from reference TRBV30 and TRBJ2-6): SQTIHQWPATLVQPVGSPLSLECTVEGTSNPNLYWYRQAAGRGLQLLFYSVGIGQISSEVPQNLSASRPQDRQFILSSKKLLLSDSGFYLCAWSRSGGASGANVLTFGAGSRLTVL.